This T cell receptor beta chain was obtained from a study of neoadjuvant anti-PD-1 for oral cavity cancer. Across the study: Patients without progression received a fourth nivolumab dose around day 43, then surgical resection on days 50-56.

As for time point: after neoadjuvant nivolumab, at surgical resection. Blood cells were analyzed directly, without culture or expansion. Germline V gene lookup returns CDR1 MGHRA and CDR2 YSYEKL. With 0 bases removed from V and 8 bases from J, the gap between germline ends came to 8 bases. The CDR3 loop spans 14 amino acids. Six replicates per PBMC sample, mostly from roughly 0.45 ug of genomic DNA. Assay used: immunoSEQ multiplex PCR; TCRdb lists only in-frame clones, some missing. Of over 65,000 clones in the sample, approximately 87% were seen once. The chain joins TRBV4-1 to TRBJ1-6, with D unclear. The specimen was PBMCs, collected after nivolumab (anti-PD-1) treatment. The TCR comes from a person aged 40-85 years with oral cavity squamous cell carcinoma. The DNA of the CDR3 is TGCGCCAGCAGCCAAGAAGAAGGGCATTCACCCCTCCACTTT. It specifies CASSQEEGHSPLHF.